Each of the 19 T cell receptor beta chains below was sequenced from the same sample in a study of T cell responses to AZD1222 COVID-19 vaccine (dated by TCRdb to the early 2020s). This sample's time point label indicates: baseline before first vaccination. Library generation was performed with the immunoSEQ multiplex PCR assay. Entries here come from immuneACCESS through TCRdb and include only in-frame sequences with V and J called. Some clones fail to appear in such tables; in the studies checked, an unresolved V gene covers under half of the shortfall, and the cause of the remainder is unknown. Present in this sample are over 120,000 clones, more than 90% of which were seen just once. Around 1.5% of the sample lies in the top ten. The sequencing used peripheral blood, collected on day 0 of AZD1222 vaccination. All receptors derive from an adult in good health.

The CDR3 loop is CASSLGLAGGSGRNEQFF. The DNA for the CDR3 is TGCGCCAGCAGCTTGGGACTAGCGGGAGGCTCAGGGCGCAATGAGCAGTTCTTC. This chain links TRBV5-1 with TRBJ2-1, with 13 bases fitting TRBD2. The CDR3 spans 18 residues. Germline V gives CDR1 SGHRS, CDR2 YFSETQ. After removal of 0 bases from V and 6 bases from J, the junction contained 9 bases not matched to a gene.

The rearrangement uses TRBV9 and TRBJ2-3; D might be TRBD2 (6 bases). Germline V gives CDR1 SGDLS, CDR2 YYNGEE. V was cut by 2 bases and J by 1 base, with 8 bases left in between. This CDR3 comprises 14 residues. As DNA, the CDR3 is TGTGCCAGCAGCGTTGGAGGGCGCACAGATACGCAGTATTTT. Its protein product is CASSVGGRTDTQYF.

The chain has TRBV27 and TRBJ2-1; TRBD2 agrees at 12 bases. Losses at the gene ends were 3 bases for V and 10 bases for J; bases not matched to a gene: 7. Germline CDR1 and CDR2: MNHEY and SMNVEV (reference sequence). The CDR3 length is 15 residues. CDR3 nucleotides: TGTGCCAGCAGTTTTGGGTCTAGCGGGAGGGAGGAGCAGTTCTTC. Its translation: CASSFGSSGREEQFF.

This clone occurred a few times. The chain employs TRBV7-2 and TRBJ1-3; D is unclear. Trimming stripped 1 base from V and 0 bases from J, with 10 bases between. There are 16 residues in the CDR3. The germline gives CDR1 SGHTA, CDR2 FQGNSA. The CDR3 region has the DNA TGTGCCAGCAGCTTAGTTTTCGGGAGCTCTGGAAACACCATATATTTT. Protein: CASSLVFGSSGNTIYF.

This clone was counted a few times. The chain recombines TRBV6-5 with TRBJ1-2; possibly TRBD1 for D (5 bases). From germline, CDR1 is MNHEY and CDR2 SVGAGI. V shed 6 bases and J shed 5 bases, with 10 bases lying between them. The CDR3 is 12 residues long. CDR3 amino acids: CASSSGTYGYTF. CDR3 coding DNA: TGTGCCAGCAGCTCCGGGACTTATGGCTACACCTTC.

The chain recombines TRBV7-9 with TRBJ1-4, with TRBD1 matching over 9 bases. The CDR3 runs 15 residues. V shed 5 bases, J shed 5 bases, and the junction held 6 bases outside the gene matches. Germline V gene data show CDR1 as SEHNR and CDR2 as FQNEAQ (reference sequence). DNA for the CDR3: TGTGCCAGCAGCCCTCGGGGGACAGGGAATGAAAAACTGTTTTTT. Translating gives CASSPRGTGNEKLFF.

This clone was seen more than once but under ten times. V usage is TRBV6-1 and J usage is TRBJ2-7; the D gene is possibly TRBD1 (6 bases). Germline assignment: CDR1 MNHNS and CDR2 SASEGT. The ends were cut back, 0 bases at V and 5 bases at J, with 11 bases in the middle. The CDR3 covers 14 residues. The CDR3 nucleotides read TGTGCCAGCAGTGAAGCAGGGGGTGTAGACGAGCAGTACTTC. Amino acid sequence: CASSEAGGVDEQYF.

The chain recombines TRBV9 with TRBJ1-3, with 7 nucleotides matching TRBD1. Germline CDR1 is SGDLS and CDR2 is YYNGEE. The CDR3 is made up of 16 amino acids. The J segment lost 3 bases and the V segment lost 0 bases, leaving 6 bases of the junction unmatched. CDR3 nucleotides: TGTGCCAGCAGCGTAGATCCAGGGGGATTTGGAAACACCATATATTTT. Amino acid sequence: CASSVDPGGFGNTIYF.

The CDR3 sequence is CASSLFGGGRSDNEQFF. In nucleotides, the CDR3 is TGTGCCAGCAGCCTCTTTGGTGGGGGGAGAAGTGACAATGAGCAGTTCTTC. V and J are TRBV3-1 (or the pseudogene TRBV3-2) and TRBJ2-1; perhaps TRBD2 as D (6 bases). The germline gives CDR1 LGHDT, CDR2 YNNKEL (reference sequence). V was clipped by 4 bases and J by 5 bases, with 21 bases between them. CDR3 size: 17 residues.

The J gene is TRBJ1-6, the V gene TRBV27; 8 bases line up with TRBD1. Germline V lookup: CDR1 MNHEY, CDR2 SMNVEV (reference sequence). There are 15 residues in the CDR3. The V and J ends lost 5 bases and 8 bases, in that order; junction bases with no gene match: 8. In DNA, the CDR3 is TGTGCCAGCAGTCAAACGGGACAGGTAGATTCACCCCTCCACTTT. Its protein is CASSQTGQVDSPLHF.

The rearrangement uses TRBV5-1 and TRBJ1-3; possibly TRBD1 for D (5 bases). The CDR3 is 14 amino acids. V was pared by 4 bases and J by 8 bases, with 16 bases between. Germline CDR1 reads SGHRS; CDR2 reads YFSETQ. The CDR3 DNA follows: TGCGCCAGCAGCCCGGGACCGTTTGGGGACACCATATATTTT. Translation gives CASSPGPFGDTIYF.

The rearrangement joins TRBV5-4 to TRBJ2-3; D is possibly TRBD1 (5 bases). Trimming shortened V by 2 bases and J by 3 bases, and 7 bases separated the two germline ends. Germline CDR1 is SGHNT and CDR2 is YYREEE (reference sequence). The CDR3 length is 13 residues. The CDR3 here is CASSFDRTDTQYF. The CDR3 DNA reads as TGTGCCAGCAGCTTTGACAGAACAGATACGCAGTATTTT.

The J gene is TRBJ1-2, the V gene TRBV18; D remains ambiguous. CDR3 size: 13 residues. Trimming pared 2 bases from V and 4 bases from J, leaving 8 bases between. The germline CDR1 and CDR2 sequences are KGHSH and LQKENI. The CDR3 reads CASSPTEAYGYTF. CDR3 in DNA: TGTGCCAGCTCACCAACCGAAGCCTATGGCTACACCTTC.

This chain's CDR3 is CASSFRQGGNYGYTF. The CDR3 DNA reads as TGTGCCAGCAGTTTTCGACAGGGGGGTAACTATGGCTACACCTTC. The rearrangement joins TRBV27 to TRBJ1-2, with 9 bases identical to TRBD1. Germline-derived CDR1 and CDR2 are MNHEY and SMNVEV (reference sequence). The CDR3 consists of 15 residues. Germline trimming cut 3 bases from V and 1 base from J; bases unmatched to any gene: 3.

The V and J genes are TRBV14 and TRBJ2-1; maybe TRBD2 (5 bases). Looked up from germline, CDR1 is SGHDN and CDR2 is FVKESK. The V end was cut by 1 base, the J end by 10 bases, with 11 bases between. This CDR3 region has 13 residues. The CDR3 region has the DNA TGTGCCAGCAGCCAAGCCCCCCGGGGAGAGCAGTTCTTC. Protein sequence: CASSQAPRGEQFF.

This rearrangement joins TRBV7-9 to TRBJ1-6; D is undetermined. The CDR3 spans 12 residues. The V gene's germline CDR1 is SEHNR and CDR2 FQNEAQ (reference sequence). The germline V and J ends were trimmed by 5 bases and 8 bases, with 7 bases remaining between them. This CDR3 is CASSLNDSPLHF. In DNA, the CDR3 is TGTGCCAGCAGCCTAAACGATTCACCCCTCCACTTT.

This chain joins TRBV30 and TRBJ1-1; 9 bases agree with TRBD1. CDR1 and CDR2 from the germline V gene are GTSNPN and SVGIG (reference sequence). Germline trimming cut 5 bases from V and 3 bases from J; bases unmatched to any gene: 7. This CDR3 comprises 14 residues. The CDR3 DNA reads TGTGCCTGGGACAGGGGGAGGGAGGACACTGAAGCTTTCTTT. Translating it yields CAWDRGREDTEAFF.

The rearrangement joins TRBV18 to TRBJ2-2; possibly TRBD1 for D (5 bases). CDR1 is KGHSH and CDR2 is LQKENI in the germline V gene. The V gene lost 0 bases and the J gene lost 4 bases, with 12 bases spanning the gap. The CDR3 has 16 amino acids. The CDR3 region is CASSPPGQGGTGELFF. The CDR3 coding sequence is TGTGCCAGCTCACCACCGGGGCAGGGCGGCACCGGGGAGCTGTTTTTT.

The chain uses TRBV18 and TRBJ2-7; perhaps D is TRBD1 or TRBD2 (6 bases each). Trimming removed 4 bases at V and 3 bases at J, with 10 bases between. The CDR3 has 13 amino acids. CDR1 and CDR2 (germline): KGHSH, LQKENI. This CDR3 is CASSRGALYEQYF. The CDR3 coding sequence is TGTGCCAGCTCACGGGGGGCCCTCTACGAGCAGTACTTC.